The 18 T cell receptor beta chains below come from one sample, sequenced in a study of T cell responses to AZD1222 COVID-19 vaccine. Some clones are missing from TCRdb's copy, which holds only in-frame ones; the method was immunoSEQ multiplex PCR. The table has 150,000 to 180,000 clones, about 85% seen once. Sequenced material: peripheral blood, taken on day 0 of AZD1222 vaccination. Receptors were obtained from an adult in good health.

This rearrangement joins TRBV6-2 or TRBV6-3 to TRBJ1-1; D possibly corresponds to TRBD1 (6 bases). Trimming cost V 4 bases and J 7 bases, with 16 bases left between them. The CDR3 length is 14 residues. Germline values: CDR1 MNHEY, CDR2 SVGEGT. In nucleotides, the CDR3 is TGTGCCAGCAGTTCACCTACGGGGGCGAGTGAAGCTTTCTTT. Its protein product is CASSSPTGASEAFF.

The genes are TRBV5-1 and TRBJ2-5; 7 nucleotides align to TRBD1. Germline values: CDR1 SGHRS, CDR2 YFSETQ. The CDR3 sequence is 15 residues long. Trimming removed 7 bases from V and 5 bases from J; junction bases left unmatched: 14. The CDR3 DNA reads TGCGCCAGCGCTCCAGACAGGGTCGGGTTCGAGACCCAGTACTTC. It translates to CASAPDRVGFETQYF.

The CDR3 DNA reads TGTGCCAGCAGCACCCGGGACAGGGGTTCGCATTCACCCCTCCACTTT. Protein product: CASSTRDRGSHSPLHF. This chain joins TRBV7-2 and TRBJ1-6, with 10 bases identical to TRBD1. The CDR3 spans 16 residues. The germline V gene has CDR1 SGHTA and CDR2 FQGNSA. The V and J ends lost 5 bases and 8 bases, in that order; junction bases with no gene match: 9.

The CDR3 sequence is CASSYPGDVTQELFF. The CDR3 DNA reads TGTGCCAGCAGTTACCCCGGGGACGTTACACAGGAGCTGTTTTTT. The V gene is TRBV6-5, the J gene TRBJ2-2; D may correspond to TRBD1 or TRBD2 (5 bases each). Germline V gives CDR1 MNHEY, CDR2 SVGAGI. V shed 2 bases and J shed 10 bases, with 17 bases lying between them. The length of the CDR3 is 15 residues.

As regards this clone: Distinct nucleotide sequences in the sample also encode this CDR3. CDR3 nucleotides: TGTGCCAGCAGCTGGGGACAGAACACTGAAGCTTTCTTT. It translates to CASSWGQNTEAFF. V is TRBV7-2 and J is TRBJ1-1, with D tentatively TRBD1 (6 bases). Trimming cost V 4 bases and J 1 base, with 7 bases left between them. Germline CDR1 and CDR2: SGHTA and FQGNSA. The CDR3 totals 13 residues.

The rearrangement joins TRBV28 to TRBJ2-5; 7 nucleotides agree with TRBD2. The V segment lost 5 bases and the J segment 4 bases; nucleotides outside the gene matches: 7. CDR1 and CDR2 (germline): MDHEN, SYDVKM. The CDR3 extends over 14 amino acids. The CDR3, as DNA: TGTGCCAGCAGTACTGGGACTATTATAGAGACCCAGTACTTC. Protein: CASSTGTIIETQYF.

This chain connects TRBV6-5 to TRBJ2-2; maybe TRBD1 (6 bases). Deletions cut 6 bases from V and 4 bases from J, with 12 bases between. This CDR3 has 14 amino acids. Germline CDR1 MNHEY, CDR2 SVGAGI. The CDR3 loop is CASRSQGFTGELFF. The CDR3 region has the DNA TGTGCCAGCAGATCTCAGGGGTTCACCGGGGAGCTGTTTTTT.

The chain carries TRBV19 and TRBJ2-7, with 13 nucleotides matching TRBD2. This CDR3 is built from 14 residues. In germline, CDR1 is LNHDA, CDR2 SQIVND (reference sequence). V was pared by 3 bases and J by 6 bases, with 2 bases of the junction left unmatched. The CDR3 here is CASSMGLAGREQYF. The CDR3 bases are TGTGCCAGTAGTATGGGACTAGCGGGGCGCGAGCAGTACTTC.

CDR3 in DNA: TGTGCCAGCAGTCCGGGACGAAACTATGGCTACACCTTC. It is translated as CASSPGRNYGYTF. The chain has TRBV6-4 and TRBJ1-2; TRBD1 might be the D (5 bases). V lost 5 bases to trimming and J lost 2 bases, with 9 bases between them. Germline V gene sequence: CDR1 MRHNA, CDR2 SNTAGT. The CDR3 is made up of 13 amino acids.

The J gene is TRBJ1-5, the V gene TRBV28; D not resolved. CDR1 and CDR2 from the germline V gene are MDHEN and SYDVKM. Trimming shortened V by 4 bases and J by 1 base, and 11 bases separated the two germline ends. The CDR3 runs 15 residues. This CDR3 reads CASSSSGISNQPQHF. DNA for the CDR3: TGTGCCAGCAGTTCATCGGGAATAAGCAATCAGCCCCAGCATTTT. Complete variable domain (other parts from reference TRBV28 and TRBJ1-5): DVKVTQSSRYLVKRTGEKVFLECVQDMDHENMFWYRQDPGLGLRLIYFSYDVKMKEKGDIPEGYSVSREKKERFSLILESASTNQTSMYLCASSSSGISNQPQHFGDGTRLSIL.

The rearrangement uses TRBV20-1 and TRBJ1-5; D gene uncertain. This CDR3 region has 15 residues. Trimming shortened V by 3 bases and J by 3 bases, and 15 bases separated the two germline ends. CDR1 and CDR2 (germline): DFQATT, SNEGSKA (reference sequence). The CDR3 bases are TGCAGTGCTAGTGGGTGGGATCAATTCAATCAGCCCCAGCATTTT. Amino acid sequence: CSASGWDQFNQPQHF.

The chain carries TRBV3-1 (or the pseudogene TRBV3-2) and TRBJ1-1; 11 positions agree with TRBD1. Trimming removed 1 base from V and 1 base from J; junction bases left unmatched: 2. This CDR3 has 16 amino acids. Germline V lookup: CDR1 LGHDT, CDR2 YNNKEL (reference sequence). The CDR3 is CASSQVGTGGNTEAFF. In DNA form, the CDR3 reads TGTGCCAGCAGCCAAGTAGGGACAGGGGGGAACACTGAAGCTTTCTTT.

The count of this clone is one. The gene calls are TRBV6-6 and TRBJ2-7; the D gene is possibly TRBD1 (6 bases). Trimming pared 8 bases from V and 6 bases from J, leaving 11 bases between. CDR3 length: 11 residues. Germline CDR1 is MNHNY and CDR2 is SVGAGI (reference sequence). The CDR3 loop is CASFQGIEQYF. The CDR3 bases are TGTGCCAGCTTCCAGGGGATCGAGCAGTACTTC.

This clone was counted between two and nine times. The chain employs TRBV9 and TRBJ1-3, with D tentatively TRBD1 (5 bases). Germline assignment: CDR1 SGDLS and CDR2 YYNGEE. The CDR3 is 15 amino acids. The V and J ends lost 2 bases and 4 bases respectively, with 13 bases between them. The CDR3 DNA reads TGTGCCAGCAGCGTCGATGACAGTGCCGGAAACACCATATATTTT. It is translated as CASSVDDSAGNTIYF.

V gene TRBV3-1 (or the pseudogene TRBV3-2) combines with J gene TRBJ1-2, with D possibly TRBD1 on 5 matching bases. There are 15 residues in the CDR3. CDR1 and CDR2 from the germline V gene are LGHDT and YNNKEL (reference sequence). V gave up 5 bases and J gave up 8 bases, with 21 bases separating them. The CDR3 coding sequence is TGTGCCAGCAGCGCTCCGGGACGGTTTATGTCGGGCTACACCTTC. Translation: CASSAPGRFMSGYTF.

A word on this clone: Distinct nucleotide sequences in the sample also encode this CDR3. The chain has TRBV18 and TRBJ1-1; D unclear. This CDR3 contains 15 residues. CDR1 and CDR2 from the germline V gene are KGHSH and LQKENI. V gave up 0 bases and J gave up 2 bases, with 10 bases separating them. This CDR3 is CASSPPEGRNTEAFF. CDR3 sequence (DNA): TGTGCCAGCTCACCACCGGAAGGCCGAAACACTGAAGCTTTCTTT.

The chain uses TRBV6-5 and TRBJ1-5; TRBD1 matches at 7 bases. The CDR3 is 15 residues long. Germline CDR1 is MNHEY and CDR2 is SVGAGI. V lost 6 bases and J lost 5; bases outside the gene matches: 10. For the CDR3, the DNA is TGTGCCAGCAGCTACCCGGGACAGCTCCATCAGCCCCAGCATTTT. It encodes CASSYPGQLHQPQHF.

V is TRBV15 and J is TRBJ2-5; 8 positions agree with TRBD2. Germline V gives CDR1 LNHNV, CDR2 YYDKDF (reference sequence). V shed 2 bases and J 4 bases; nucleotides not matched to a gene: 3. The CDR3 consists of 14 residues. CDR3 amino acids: CATSRSGLGETQYF. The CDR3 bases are TGTGCCACCAGCAGATCGGGACTAGGAGAGACCCAGTACTTC. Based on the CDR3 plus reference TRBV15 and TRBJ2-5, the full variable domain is DAMVIQNPRYQVTQFGKPVTLSCSQTLNHNVMYWYQQKSSQAPKLLFHYYDKDFNNEADTPDNFQSRRPNTSFCFLDIRSPGLGDTAMYLCATSRSGLGETQYFGPGTRLLVL.